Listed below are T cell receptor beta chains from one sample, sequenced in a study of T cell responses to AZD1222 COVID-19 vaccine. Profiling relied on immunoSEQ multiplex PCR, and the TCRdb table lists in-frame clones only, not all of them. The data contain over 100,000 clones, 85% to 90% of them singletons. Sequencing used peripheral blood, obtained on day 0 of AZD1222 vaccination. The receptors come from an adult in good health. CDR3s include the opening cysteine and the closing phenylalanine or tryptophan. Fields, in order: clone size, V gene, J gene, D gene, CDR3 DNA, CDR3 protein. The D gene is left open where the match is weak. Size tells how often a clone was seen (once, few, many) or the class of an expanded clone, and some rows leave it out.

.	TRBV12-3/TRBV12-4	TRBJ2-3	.	TGTGCCAGCAGTTTAGCAGATACGCAGTATTTT	CASSLADTQYF
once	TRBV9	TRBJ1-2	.	TGTGCCAGCAGCGTAGCGGGTACATCCAACTATGGCTACACCTTC	CASSVAGTSNYGYTF
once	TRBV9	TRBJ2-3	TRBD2	TGTGCCAGCAGCCTCGAGCGGGGGGGCACAGATACGCAGTATTTT	CASSLERGGTDTQYF
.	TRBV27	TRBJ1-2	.	TGTGCCAGCAGCGAAGGCCCGACCTTTAACTATGGCTACACCTTC	CASSEGPTFNYGYTF
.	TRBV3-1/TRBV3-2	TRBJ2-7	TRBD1	TGTGCCAGCAGCCCGCCGGGACAGCACTACGAGCAGTACTTC	CASSPPGQHYEQYF
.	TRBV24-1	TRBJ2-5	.	TGTGCCACCAGTGATCAGACTGGTCTTAGGGCCCAGTACTTC	CATSDQTGLRAQYF
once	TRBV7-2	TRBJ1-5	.	TGTGCCAGCAGCTTAGGTTGGGGAAGCAATCAGCCCCAGCATTTT	CASSLGWGSNQPQHF
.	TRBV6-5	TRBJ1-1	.	TGTGCCAGCAGTCCCAGGGCCTATTTGAACACTGAAGCTTTCTTT	CASSPRAYLNTEAFF
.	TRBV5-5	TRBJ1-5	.	TGTGCCAGCAGCTTGGGGGCTTTTAGGTTAAGCCATCAGCCCCAGCATTTT	CASSLGAFRLSHQPQHF
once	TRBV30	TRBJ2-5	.	TGTGCCTGGAGTGGCTCCCTCCAAGAGACCCAGTACTTC	CAWSGSLQETQYF
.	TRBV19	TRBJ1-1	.	TGTGCCAGTAGTATAACCGGGATGAACACTGAAGCTTTCTTT	CASSITGMNTEAFF
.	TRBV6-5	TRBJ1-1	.	TGTGCCAGCAGTTCGCTAGGGTGGACTGAAGCTTTCTTT	CASSSLGWTEAFF
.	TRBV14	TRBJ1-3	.	TGTGCCAGCAGCCAAGTGGGCGCAGGGACTGGAAACACCATATATTTT	CASSQVGAGTGNTIYF
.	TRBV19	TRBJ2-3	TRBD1	TGTGCCAGCGGAACCAGGGGGAATATAGTCACAGATACGCAGTATTTT	CASGTRGNIVTDTQYF
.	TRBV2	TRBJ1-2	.	TGTGCCAGCAGTGAAGGGGGGGCAGGCTATGGCTACACCTTC	CASSEGGAGYGYTF
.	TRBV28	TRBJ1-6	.	TGTGCCAGCAGTCCCCCCGGCAGCGATCGAGCCCTCCACTTT	CASSPPGSDRALHF
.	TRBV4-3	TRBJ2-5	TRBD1	TGCGCCAGCAGCCAAGAGAGACCCGGGACAGGGTGGGAGACCCAGTACTTC	CASSQERPGTGWETQYF
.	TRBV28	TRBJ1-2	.	TGTGCCAGCAGGGACGGCCTCTATGGCTACACCTTC	CASRDGLYGYTF
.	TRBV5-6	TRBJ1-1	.	TGTGCCAGCCGGAAAAGGGGGAAAGGGACTGAAGCTTTCTTT	CASRKRGKGTEAFF
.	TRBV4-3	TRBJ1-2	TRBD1	TGCGCCAGCAGCCACCGGACAGGGGGCTACACCTTC	CASSHRTGGYTF
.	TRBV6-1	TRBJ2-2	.	TGTGCCAGCAGTGAAGTTGGGACCGGGGAGCTGTTTTTT	CASSEVGTGELFF
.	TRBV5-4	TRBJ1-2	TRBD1	TGTGCCAGCAGCTTGGAGGGGGCAGGCTATGGCTACACCTTC	CASSLEGAGYGYTF
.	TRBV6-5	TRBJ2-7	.	TGTGCCAGTCACGTGGCGACCGGAGCCTACGAGCAGTACTTC	CASHVATGAYEQYF
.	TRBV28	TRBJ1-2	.	TGTGCCAGCAGCCCCGAAGTACGCTATGGCTACACCTTC	CASSPEVRYGYTF
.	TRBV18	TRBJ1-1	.	TGTGCCAGCTCACCGAACACTGAAGCTTTCTTT	CASSPNTEAFF
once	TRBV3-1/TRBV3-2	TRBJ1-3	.	TGTGCCAGCAGCCAAGAAGTCGGACGGACCTATTTT	CASSQEVGRTYF
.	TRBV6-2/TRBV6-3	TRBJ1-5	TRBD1	TGTGCCAGCAGCCTGACAGGGGGCGCTTCCCAGCCCCAGCATTTT	CASSLTGGASQPQHF